The following is a T cell receptor beta chain sequence with its context. In the authors' workflow: From ImmunoSEQ came sequences covering only the junction and carrying no quality scores, so filtering differed. TCRdb's copy holds only in-frame clones and misses some; the assay was immunoSEQ multiplex PCR. That table gives V, J and clone size, and the DNA gave D and trimming. The sample contains some 900,000 clones, less than 85% of which appear only once. This sample is drawn from a study of shared clonotypes between healthy human individuals. The sequenced sample was memory CD4+ T cells sorted from blood. Subset in this sample: CD45RA-negative fraction. The sequence came from a young man in good health.

The CDR3 sequence: CASSLVHQTQYF. The CDR3 region has the DNA TGTGCCAGCAGCTTAGTACATCAAACGCAGTATTTT. The rearrangement uses TRBV7-8 and TRBJ2-3; D gene ambiguous. Trimming removed 1 base at V and 9 bases at J, with 8 bases between. The CDR3 is 12 residues long. Germline CDR1 is SGHVS and CDR2 is FQNEAQ.